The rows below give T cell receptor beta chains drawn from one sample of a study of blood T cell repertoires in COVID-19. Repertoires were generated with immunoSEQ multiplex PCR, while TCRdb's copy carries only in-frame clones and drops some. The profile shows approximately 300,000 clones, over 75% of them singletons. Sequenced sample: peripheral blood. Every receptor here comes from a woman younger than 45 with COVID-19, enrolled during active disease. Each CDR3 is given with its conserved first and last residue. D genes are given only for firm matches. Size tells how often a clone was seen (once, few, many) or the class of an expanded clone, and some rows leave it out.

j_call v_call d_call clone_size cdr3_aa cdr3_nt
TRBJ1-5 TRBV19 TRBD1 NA CASTSLGTGDQPQHF TGTGCCAGTACCTCCCTTGGGACAGGGGATCAGCCCCAGCATTTT
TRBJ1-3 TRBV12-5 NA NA CASQSSGDTIYF TGTGCTAGTCAATCCTCTGGAGACACCATATATTTT
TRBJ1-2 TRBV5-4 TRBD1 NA CASSFGQGSLGYTF TGTGCCAGCAGCTTCGGACAGGGGTCTCTCGGCTACACCTTC
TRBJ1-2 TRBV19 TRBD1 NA CASSSPGTGEYGYTF TGTGCCAGTAGTTCCCCCGGGACAGGGGAATATGGCTACACCTTC
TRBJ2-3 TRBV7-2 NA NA CASSLAAGGGTDTQYF TGTGCCAGCAGCTTAGCGGCTGGAGGGGGCACAGATACGCAGTATTTT
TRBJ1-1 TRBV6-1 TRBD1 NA CASRQGADTEAFF TGTGCCAGCAGACAGGGGGCGGACACTGAAGCTTTCTTT
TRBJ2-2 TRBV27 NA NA CASSSPGTGELFF TGTGCCAGCAGTTCTCCAGGGACCGGGGAGCTGTTTTTT
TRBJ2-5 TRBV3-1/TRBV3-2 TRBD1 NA CASSHPGTGGETQYF TGTGCCAGCAGCCACCCCGGGACAGGGGGAGAGACCCAGTACTTC
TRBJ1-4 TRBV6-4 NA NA CASSASGAYYEKLFF TGTGCCAGCAGTGCCTCAGGGGCCTACTATGAAAAACTGTTTTTT
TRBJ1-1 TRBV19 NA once CASKKIGEADTEAFF TGTGCCAGTAAAAAAATAGGAGAGGCGGACACTGAAGCTTTCTTT
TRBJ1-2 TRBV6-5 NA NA CASSYGDSPYGYTF TGTGCCAGCAGTTATGGGGACTCCCCCTATGGCTACACCTTC
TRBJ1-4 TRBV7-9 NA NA CASSLDSNEKLFF TGTGCCAGCAGCTTAGACTCTAATGAAAAACTGTTTTTT
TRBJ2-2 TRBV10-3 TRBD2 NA CATASVAGAFGELFF TGTGCCACCGCCTCCGTAGCGGGAGCTTTCGGGGAGCTGTTTTTT
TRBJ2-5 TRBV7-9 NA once CASSYQEETTETQYF TGTGCCAGCAGCTACCAGGAGGAAACCACAGAGACCCAGTACTTC
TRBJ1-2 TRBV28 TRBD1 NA CASSPQGRGLPYYGYTF TGTGCCAGCAGTCCACAGGGGCGCGGCCTCCCCTACTATGGCTACACCTTC
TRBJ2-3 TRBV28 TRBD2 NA CASSRYGLTGGPDTQYF TGTGCCAGCAGCCGTTACGGATTAACGGGAGGGCCAGATACGCAGTATTTT
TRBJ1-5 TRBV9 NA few CASSVGQGKDQPQHF TGTGCCAGCAGCGTAGGGCAGGGAAAGGATCAGCCCCAGCATTTT
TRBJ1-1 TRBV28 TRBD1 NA CASSLPGQGFPVPEAFF TGTGCCAGCAGTTTACCAGGACAGGGATTTCCGGTCCCTGAAGCTTTCTTT
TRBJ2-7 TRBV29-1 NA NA CSVEDLRRPYEQYF TGCAGCGTTGAAGATCTCAGGCGTCCCTACGAGCAGTACTTC
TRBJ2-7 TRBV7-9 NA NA CASSLEAEQYF TGTGCCAGCAGCTTAGAAGCAGAGCAGTACTTC
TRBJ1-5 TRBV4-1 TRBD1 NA CASSQAGTGDQPQHF TGCGCCAGCAGCCAAGCCGGGACAGGTGATCAGCCCCAGCATTTT
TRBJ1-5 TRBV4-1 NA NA CASSQEPRAFNQPQHF TGCGCCAGCAGCCAAGAACCCAGGGCCTTCAATCAGCCCCAGCATTTT
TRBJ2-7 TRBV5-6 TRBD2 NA CASSFRTSGRRNEQYF TGTGCCAGCAGCTTTAGGACTAGCGGGAGGAGAAACGAGCAGTACTTC
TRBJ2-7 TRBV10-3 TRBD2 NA CAIGLAGSEYF TGTGCCATCGGGCTAGCGGGGAGCGAGTACTTC
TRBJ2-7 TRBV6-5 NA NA CASVKGREGVGEQYF TGTGCCAGCGTGAAGGGTCGGGAAGGAGTTGGCGAGCAGTACTTC
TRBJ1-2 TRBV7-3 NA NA CASSLNGQGYTF TGTGCCAGCAGCTTAAATGGGCAAGGCTACACCTTC
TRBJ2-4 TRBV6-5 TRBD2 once CASSYGSLAENIQYF TGTGCCAGCAGTTACGGTTCGCTAGCGGAAAACATTCAGTACTTC
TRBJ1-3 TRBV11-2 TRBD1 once CASSFPRTGSGNTIYF TGTGCCAGCAGCTTCCCCAGGACAGGCTCTGGAAACACCATATATTTT
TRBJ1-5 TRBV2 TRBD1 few CASSEWDSNQPQHF TGTGCCAGCAGTGAATGGGACAGTAATCAGCCCCAGCATTTT
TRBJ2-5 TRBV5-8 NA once CASPGTGSTSGQETQYF TGTGCCAGCCCCGGGACAGGGTCGACTAGCGGACAAGAGACCCAGTACTTC
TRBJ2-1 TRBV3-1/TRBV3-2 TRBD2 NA CASSQEKLAGGTYNEQFF TGTGCCAGCAGCCAAGAGAAACTAGCGGGAGGTACCTACAATGAGCAGTTCTTC
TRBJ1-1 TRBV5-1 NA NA CASSLGPGNEAFF TGCGCCAGCAGCTTGGGCCCGGGAAATGAAGCTTTCTTT
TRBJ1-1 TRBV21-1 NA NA CASSRGRGRNTEAFF TGTGCCAGCAGCAGGGGGAGGGGGAGGAACACTGAAGCTTTCTTT
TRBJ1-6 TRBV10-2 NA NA CASSAYLGEGFHSPLHF TGCGCCAGCAGTGCGTACCTAGGGGAAGGGTTCCATTCACCCCTCCACTTT
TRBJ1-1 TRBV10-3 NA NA CAIMQTGDTEAFF TGTGCCATCATGCAGACCGGAGACACTGAAGCTTTCTTT
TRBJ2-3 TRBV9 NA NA CASSVRGLSTDTQYF TGTGCCAGCAGCGTAAGGGGCCTCTCCACAGATACGCAGTATTTT
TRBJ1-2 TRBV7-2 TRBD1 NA CASSPGWDRITYGYTF TGTGCCAGCAGCCCTGGCTGGGACAGAATTACCTATGGCTACACCTTC
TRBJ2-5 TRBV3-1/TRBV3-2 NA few CASSPRGSGLTRETQYF TGTGCCAGCAGCCCCCGGGGGAGCGGGCTCACGAGAGAGACCCAGTACTTC
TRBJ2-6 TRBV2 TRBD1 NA CASSGDRPSSGANVLTF TGTGCCAGCAGTGGGGACAGGCCCAGCTCTGGGGCCAACGTCCTGACTTTC
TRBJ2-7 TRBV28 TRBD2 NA CASSLLSGRVSPTMQYF TGTGCCAGCAGTCTACTAAGCGGGAGGGTTTCACCTACGATGCAGTACTTC
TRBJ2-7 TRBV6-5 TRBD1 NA CASSYGSGGHYEQYF TGTGCCAGCAGTTACGGTTCAGGGGGCCACTACGAGCAGTACTTC
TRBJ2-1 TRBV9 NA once CASSGGQGHEQFF TGTGCCAGCAGCGGGGGTCAGGGCCATGAGCAGTTCTTC
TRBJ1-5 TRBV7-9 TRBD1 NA CASSGQGFQPQHF TGTGCCAGCAGCGGACAGGGGTTTCAGCCCCAGCATTTT
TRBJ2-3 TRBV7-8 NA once CASSDRQTDTQYF TGTGCCAGCAGCGACCGACAGACAGATACGCAGTATTTT
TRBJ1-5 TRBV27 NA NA CASRGGGGNQPQHF TGTGCCAGCAGGGGAGGAGGGGGCAATCAGCCCCAGCATTTT